The next 2 T cell receptor beta chains were all read from a single sample in a study of blood T cell repertoires in COVID-19. The data were produced by immunoSEQ multiplex PCR, yet TCRdb's version contains in-frame clones alone and is incomplete. This sample carries roughly 200,000 clones, 70% to 80% of them seen once, and the ten largest clones take 13%. The source material was peripheral blood. These receptors were collected from a man aged 50-60 years who had recovered from COVID-19.

The CDR3 nucleotides are TGTGCCAGTAGTATTTGGCTAGCGGGATACAATGAGCAGTTCTTC. Its translation is CASSIWLAGYNEQFF. The gene calls are TRBV19 and TRBJ2-1; TRBD2 matches 9 bases. Germline lookup yields CDR1 LNHDA and CDR2 SQIVND (reference sequence). With V trimmed by 3 bases and J by 4 bases, 4 bases remained unmatched. The length of the CDR3 is 15 residues. Full variable domain (remainder filled in from reference TRBV19 and TRBJ2-1): DGGITQSPKYLFRKEGQNVTLSCEQNLNHDAMYWYRQDPGQGLRLIYYSQIVNDFQKGDIAEGYSVSREKKESFPLTVTSAQKNPTAFYLCASSIWLAGYNEQFFGPGTRLTVL.

The chain links TRBV5-4 to TRBJ1-2; a weak D match, TRBD1 (5 bases). The CDR3 spans 13 residues. V was trimmed by 5 bases and J by 8 bases, leaving 16 bases between them. Germline V gene data show CDR1 as SGHNT and CDR2 as YYREEE (reference sequence). CDR3 in amino acids: CASRDQGSYGYTF. The CDR3 bases are TGTGCCAGCAGAGATCAGGGAAGTTACGGCTACACCTTC. Together with reference TRBV5-4 and TRBJ1-2, the CDR3 gives the full variable domain: ETGVTQSPTHLIKTRGQQVTLRCSSQSGHNTVSWYQQALGQGPQFIFQYYREEENGRGNFPPRFSGLQFPNYSSELNVNALELDDSALYLCASRDQGSYGYTFGSGTRLTVV.